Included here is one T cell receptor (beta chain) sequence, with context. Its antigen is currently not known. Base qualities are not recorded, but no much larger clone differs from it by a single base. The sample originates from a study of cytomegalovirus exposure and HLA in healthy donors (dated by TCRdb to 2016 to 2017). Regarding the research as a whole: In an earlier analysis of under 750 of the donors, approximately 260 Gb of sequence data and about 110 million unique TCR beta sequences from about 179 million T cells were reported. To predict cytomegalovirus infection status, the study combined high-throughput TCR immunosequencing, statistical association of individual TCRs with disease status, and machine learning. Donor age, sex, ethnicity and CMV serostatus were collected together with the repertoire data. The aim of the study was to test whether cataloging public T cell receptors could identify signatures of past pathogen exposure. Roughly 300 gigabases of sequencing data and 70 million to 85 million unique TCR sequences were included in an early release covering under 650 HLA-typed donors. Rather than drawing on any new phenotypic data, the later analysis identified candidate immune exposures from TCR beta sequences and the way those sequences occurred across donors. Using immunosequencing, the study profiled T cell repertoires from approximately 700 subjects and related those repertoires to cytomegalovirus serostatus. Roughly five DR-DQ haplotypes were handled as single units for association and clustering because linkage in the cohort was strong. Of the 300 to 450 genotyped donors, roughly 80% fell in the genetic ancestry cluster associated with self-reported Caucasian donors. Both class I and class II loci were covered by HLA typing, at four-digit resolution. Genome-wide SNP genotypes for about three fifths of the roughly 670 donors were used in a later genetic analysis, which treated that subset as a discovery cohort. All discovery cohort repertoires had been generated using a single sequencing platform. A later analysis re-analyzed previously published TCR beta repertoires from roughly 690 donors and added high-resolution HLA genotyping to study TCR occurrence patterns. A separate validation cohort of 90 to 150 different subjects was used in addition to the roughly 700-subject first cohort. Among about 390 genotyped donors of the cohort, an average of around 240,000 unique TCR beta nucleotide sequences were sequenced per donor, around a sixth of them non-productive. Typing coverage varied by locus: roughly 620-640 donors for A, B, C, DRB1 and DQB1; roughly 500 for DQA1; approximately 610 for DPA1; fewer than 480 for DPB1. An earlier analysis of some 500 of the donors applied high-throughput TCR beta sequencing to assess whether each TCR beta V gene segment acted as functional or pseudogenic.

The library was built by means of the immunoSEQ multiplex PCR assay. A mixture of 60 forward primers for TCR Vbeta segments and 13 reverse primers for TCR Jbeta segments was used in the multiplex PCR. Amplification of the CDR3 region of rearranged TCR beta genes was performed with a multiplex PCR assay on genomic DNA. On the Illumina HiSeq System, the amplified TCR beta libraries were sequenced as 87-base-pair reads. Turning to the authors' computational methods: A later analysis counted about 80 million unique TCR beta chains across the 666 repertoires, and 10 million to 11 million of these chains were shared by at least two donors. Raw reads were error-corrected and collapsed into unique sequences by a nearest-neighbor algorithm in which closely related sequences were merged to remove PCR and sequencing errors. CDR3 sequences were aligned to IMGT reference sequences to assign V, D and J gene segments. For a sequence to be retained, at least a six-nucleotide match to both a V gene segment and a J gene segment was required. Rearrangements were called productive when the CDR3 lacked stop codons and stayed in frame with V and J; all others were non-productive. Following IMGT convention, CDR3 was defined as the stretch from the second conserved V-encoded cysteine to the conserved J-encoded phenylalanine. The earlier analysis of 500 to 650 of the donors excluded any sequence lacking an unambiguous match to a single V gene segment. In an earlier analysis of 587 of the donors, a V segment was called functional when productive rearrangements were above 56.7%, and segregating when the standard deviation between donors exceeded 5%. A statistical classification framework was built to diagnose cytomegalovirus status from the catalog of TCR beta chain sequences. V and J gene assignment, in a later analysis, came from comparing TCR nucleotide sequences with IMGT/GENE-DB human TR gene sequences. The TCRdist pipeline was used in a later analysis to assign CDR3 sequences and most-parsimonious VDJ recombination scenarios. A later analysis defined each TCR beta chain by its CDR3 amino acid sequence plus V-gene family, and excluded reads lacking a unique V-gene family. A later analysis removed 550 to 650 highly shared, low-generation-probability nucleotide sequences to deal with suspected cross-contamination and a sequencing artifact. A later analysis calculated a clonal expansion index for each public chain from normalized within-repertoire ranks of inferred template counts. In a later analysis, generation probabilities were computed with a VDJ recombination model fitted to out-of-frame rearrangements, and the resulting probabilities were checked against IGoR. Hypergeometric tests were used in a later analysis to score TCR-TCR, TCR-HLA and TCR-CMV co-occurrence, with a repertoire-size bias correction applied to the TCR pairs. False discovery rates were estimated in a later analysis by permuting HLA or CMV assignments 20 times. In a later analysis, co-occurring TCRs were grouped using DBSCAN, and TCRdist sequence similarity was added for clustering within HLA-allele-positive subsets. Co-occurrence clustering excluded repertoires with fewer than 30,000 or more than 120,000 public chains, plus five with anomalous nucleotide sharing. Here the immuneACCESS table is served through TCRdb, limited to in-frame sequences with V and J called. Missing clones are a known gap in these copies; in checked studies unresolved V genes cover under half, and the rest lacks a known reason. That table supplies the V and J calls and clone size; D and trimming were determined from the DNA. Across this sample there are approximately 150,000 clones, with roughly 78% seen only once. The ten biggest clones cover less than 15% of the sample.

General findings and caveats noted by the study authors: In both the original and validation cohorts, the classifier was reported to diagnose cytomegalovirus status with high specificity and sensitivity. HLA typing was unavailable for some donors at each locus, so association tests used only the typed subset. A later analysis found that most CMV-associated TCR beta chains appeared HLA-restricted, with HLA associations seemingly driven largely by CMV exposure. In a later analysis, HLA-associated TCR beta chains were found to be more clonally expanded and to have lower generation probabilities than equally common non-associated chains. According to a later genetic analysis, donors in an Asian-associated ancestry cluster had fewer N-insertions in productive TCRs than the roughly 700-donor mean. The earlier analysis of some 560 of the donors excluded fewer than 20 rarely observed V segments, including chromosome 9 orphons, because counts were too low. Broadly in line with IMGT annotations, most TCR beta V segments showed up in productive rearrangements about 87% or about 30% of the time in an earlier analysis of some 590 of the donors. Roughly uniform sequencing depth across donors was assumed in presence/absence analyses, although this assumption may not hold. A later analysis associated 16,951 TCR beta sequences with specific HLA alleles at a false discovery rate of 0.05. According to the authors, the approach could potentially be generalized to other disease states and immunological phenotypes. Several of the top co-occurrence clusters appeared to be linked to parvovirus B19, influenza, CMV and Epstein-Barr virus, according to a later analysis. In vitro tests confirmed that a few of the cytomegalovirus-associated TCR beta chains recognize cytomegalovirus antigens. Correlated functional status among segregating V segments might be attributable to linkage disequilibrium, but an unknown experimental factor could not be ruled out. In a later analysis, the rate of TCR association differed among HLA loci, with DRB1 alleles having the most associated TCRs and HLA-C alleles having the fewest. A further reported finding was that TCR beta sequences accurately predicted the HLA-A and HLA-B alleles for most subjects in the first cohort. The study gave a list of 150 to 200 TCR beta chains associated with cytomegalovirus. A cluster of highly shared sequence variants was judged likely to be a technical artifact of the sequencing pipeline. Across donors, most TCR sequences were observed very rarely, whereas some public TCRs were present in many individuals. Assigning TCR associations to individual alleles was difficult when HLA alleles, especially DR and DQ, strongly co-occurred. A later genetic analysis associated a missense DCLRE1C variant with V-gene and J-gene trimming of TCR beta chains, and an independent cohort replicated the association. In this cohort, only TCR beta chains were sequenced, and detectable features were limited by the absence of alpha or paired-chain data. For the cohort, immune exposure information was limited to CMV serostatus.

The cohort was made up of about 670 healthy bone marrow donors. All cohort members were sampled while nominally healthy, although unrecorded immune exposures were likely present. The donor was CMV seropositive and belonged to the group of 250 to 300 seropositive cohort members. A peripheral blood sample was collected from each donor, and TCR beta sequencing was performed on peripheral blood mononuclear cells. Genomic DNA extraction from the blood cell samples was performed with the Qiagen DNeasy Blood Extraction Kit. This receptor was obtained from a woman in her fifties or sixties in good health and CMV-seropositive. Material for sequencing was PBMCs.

In nucleotide form, the sequence is TGTGCCAGCAGCTTGGCGGGGATGAACACTGAAGCTTTCTTT. This gives the protein CASSLAGMNTEAFF. Here the chain combines TRBV5-4 and TRBJ1-1; too little of a D gene remains to name it. The CDR3 measures 14 amino acids from cysteine to phenylalanine. This entry keeps only the CDR3 DNA: 42 bases, framed from base 1. CDR1 SGHNT and CDR2 YYREEE are derived from the germline V gene (reference sequence). Cut back by 0 bases and 0 bases, the V and J ends lie 6 bases apart.